Presented here are 5 T cell receptor beta chains from one specimen sequenced in a study of blood T cell repertoires in COVID-19. Clones were sequenced by immunoSEQ multiplex PCR, and TCRdb holds only the in-frame ones, with some missing. The sample yields 320,000 or so clones, 80% to 90% seen once. The sample was PBMCs or T cells enriched from blood (not recorded which). These receptors were taken from a man aged 25 to 40 who had recovered from COVID-19.

The genes are TRBV7-8 and TRBJ2-3, with D hard to call. The V and J ends lost 0 bases and 0 bases respectively, with 10 bases between them. The CDR3 has 16 residues. Germline values: CDR1 SGHVS, CDR2 FQNEAQ. The CDR3 nucleotides read TGTGCCAGCAGCTTAGCGGAGAGGCCTAGCACAGATACGCAGTATTTT. This gives the protein CASSLAERPSTDTQYF.

The genes are TRBV14 and TRBJ2-4, with a possible D match to TRBD2 (6 bases). The CDR3 covers 14 residues. Germline CDR1 reads SGHDN; CDR2 reads FVKESK. V was trimmed by 3 bases and J by 6 bases, leaving 12 bases between them. The CDR3 region is CASSQGDSGNIQYF. As DNA, the CDR3 is TGTGCCAGCAGCCAGGGGGACTCCGGAAACATTCAGTACTTC.

This clone was counted once. The V gene is TRBV27, the J gene TRBJ1-4, with D unresolved. Per germline, CDR1 MNHEY and CDR2 SMNVEV (reference sequence). Trimming left V 5 bases short and J 3 bases short, with 34 bases between. CDR3 length equals 22 residues. CDR3 in amino acids: CASSRYKLDGGLPASPNEKLFF. In DNA, the CDR3 is TGTGCCAGCAGTCGCTATAAACTGGACGGCGGACTCCCAGCCTCTCCTAATGAAAAACTGTTTTTT.

This chain connects TRBV18 to TRBJ1-1; D is unclear. CDR1 is KGHSH, CDR2 LQKENI, per germline. Trimming left V 5 bases short and J 1 base short, with 11 bases between. This CDR3 contains 14 residues. In DNA, the CDR3 is TGTGCCAGCTCATACCAGTACCCGAACACTGAAGCTTTCTTT. Its translation: CASSYQYPNTEAFF.

The chain carries TRBV3-1 (or the pseudogene TRBV3-2) and TRBJ1-4; D call uncertain. Germline CDR1 reads LGHDT; CDR2 reads YNNKEL (reference sequence). The CDR3 is made up of 15 amino acids. Trimming took off 4 bases at V and 8 bases at J, with 17 bases between the two ends. The CDR3 spells CASSPPGVGREKLFF. CDR3 nucleotide sequence: TGTGCCAGCAGCCCTCCCGGGGTCGGGCGGGAAAAACTGTTTTTT.